Listed here are 4 T cell receptor beta chains from one sample, sequenced in a study of shared clonotypes between healthy human individuals. The data were produced by immunoSEQ multiplex PCR, yet TCRdb's version contains in-frame clones alone and is incomplete. Of over 950,000 clones in the sample, 77% are singletons; the top ten hold about 0.89%. The sample comprised memory CD4+ T cells from PBMCs. Subset: CD45RA-negative fraction. Receptors were obtained from a man younger than 35 in good health. Some clones in this sample may be carry-over from other donors' samples.

The chain links TRBV7-3 to TRBJ2-7; no definite D call. Germline V CDR1 and CDR2: SGHTA, FQGTGA. V shed 4 bases and J shed 2 bases, with 9 bases lying between them. The CDR3 is 13 amino acids. The CDR3 DNA reads as TGTGCCAGCAGCTCCTTTGGGCCCTACGAGCAGTACTTC. Translation gives CASSSFGPYEQYF.

In nucleotides, the CDR3 is TGTGCCAGCATGGGGAACACCATATATTTT. The encoded protein is CASMGNTIYF. The genes are TRBV28 and TRBJ1-3; D not resolved. The ends were cut back, 7 bases at V and 7 bases at J, with 5 bases in the middle. CDR1 and CDR2 (germline): MDHEN, SYDVKM. The CDR3 totals 10 residues.

CDR3 sequence reads: CASSLAPGGQYF. CDR3 DNA sequence: TGTGCCAGCAGCTTAGCACCCGGGGGGCAGTACTTC. The chain recombines TRBV7-9 with TRBJ2-7, with a tentative D call TRBD2 (6 bases). The V gene lost 0 bases and the J gene lost 9 bases, with 9 bases spanning the gap. Germline lookup yields CDR1 SEHNR and CDR2 FQNEAQ (reference sequence). This CDR3 is 12 amino acids long.

The chain recombines TRBV7-9 with TRBJ1-2; D not resolved. Per germline, CDR1 SEHNR and CDR2 FQNEAQ (reference sequence). Trimming took 4 bases from V and 5 from J, leaving 8 bases between them. The CDR3 is made up of 12 amino acids. CDR3 loop: CASSSDTYGYTF. DNA for the CDR3: TGTGCCAGCAGCTCCGACACATATGGCTACACCTTC.